This T cell receptor (beta chain) is from a study of cytomegalovirus exposure and HLA in healthy donors. At the level of the study: Counted in an early data release were 65 million to 100 million unique TCRs from HLA-typed donors.

Regarding the study as a whole: Later analysis identified about 15,000 TCR beta sequences associated with HLA alleles, using a false discovery rate threshold of 0.05. Across HLA loci, a later analysis found differing TCR association rates, with DRB1 most and HLA-C fewest. Within an earlier analysis, most TCR beta V segments proved productive either about 90% or about 30% of the time.

A multiplex PCR was run with 60 Vbeta primers and 13 Jbeta primers. Measured with immunoSEQ multiplex PCR; TCRdb has only the in-frame clones, and not every one. Among about 90,000 clones, around 79% were seen once, and the ten largest hold around 4.3%. Comments on this clone: Antigen: not known.

Sequenced: PBMCs. This clonotype was obtained from a woman in her forties in good health and CMV-seropositive.

CDR3 DNA sequence: TGTGCCAGCAGCTTTCCAGGGGGCCCATCTGGGGCCAACGTCCTGACTTTC. Translated: CASSFPGGPSGANVLTF. The chain links TRBV7-3 to TRBJ2-6; the match to TRBD1 covers 8 bases. This CDR3 spans 17 amino acids. Trimming took 3 bases from V and 1 from J; bases not matched to a gene: 5. CDR1 and CDR2 (germline): SGHTA, FQGTGA. The complete variable domain, with remaining parts taken from reference TRBV7-3 and TRBJ2-6, reads GAGVSQTPSNKVTEKGKYVELRCDPISGHTALYWYRQSLGQGPEFLIYFQGTGAADDSGLPNDRFFAVRPEGSVSTLKIQRTERGDSAVYLCASSFPGGPSGANVLTFGAGSRLTVL.